This T cell receptor beta chain was recovered during a study of blood T cell repertoires in COVID-19. Study details: Sites across the United States, Italy and Spain contributed samples from acute and convalescent COVID-19.

Clones were read by immunoSEQ multiplex PCR, and TCRdb kept only the in-frame ones, dropping some. The sample consists of 150,000 to 200,000 clones, 70% to 85% of them appearing once. Germline V gene lookup returns CDR1 SGHRS and CDR2 YFSETQ. V lost 1 base and J lost 4, with 10 bases in between. This CDR3 has 14 amino acids. The chain couples TRBV5-1 to TRBJ2-3; D is perhaps TRBD2 (6 bases). The sequencing sample was made of peripheral blood. This clonotype was obtained from a human donor in a cohort sampled during active COVID-19. Written as DNA, the CDR3 is TGCGCCAGCAGCTTGAACGGGGGTCCAGATACGCAGTATTTT. Encoded protein: CASSLNGGPDTQYF.